This T cell receptor (beta chain) was observed in a study of blood T cell repertoires in COVID-19. On the study more broadly: The origin of the acute and convalescent COVID-19 samples was the United States, Italy and Spain. PBMCs, B-cell-depleted T cells, or T cells provided the cDNA or gDNA that made up the material.

Original processing notes: Amplification of reference gene primers was used by the study to estimate nucleated cell counts. Measured with immunoSEQ multiplex PCR; TCRdb has only the in-frame clones, and not every one. That table furnishes V, J and clone size, whereas the DNA furnished D and trimming. The sample holds 150,000 to 200,000 clones, approximately 90% seen once. With V trimmed by 3 bases and J by 2 bases, 15 bases remained unmatched. Per germline, CDR1 SGHTA and CDR2 FQGNSA. This CDR3 spans 19 amino acids. Input material: peripheral blood. This receptor was identified in a human donor in a cohort sampled during active COVID-19. This chain connects TRBV7-2 to TRBJ2-7, with 11 bases matching TRBD2. CDR3 DNA: TGTGCCAGCAGCTTTAGGGGAAAAACTAGCGGGAGTCCCCCCTACGAGCAGTACTTC. Protein sequence: CASSFRGKTSGSPPYEQYF.